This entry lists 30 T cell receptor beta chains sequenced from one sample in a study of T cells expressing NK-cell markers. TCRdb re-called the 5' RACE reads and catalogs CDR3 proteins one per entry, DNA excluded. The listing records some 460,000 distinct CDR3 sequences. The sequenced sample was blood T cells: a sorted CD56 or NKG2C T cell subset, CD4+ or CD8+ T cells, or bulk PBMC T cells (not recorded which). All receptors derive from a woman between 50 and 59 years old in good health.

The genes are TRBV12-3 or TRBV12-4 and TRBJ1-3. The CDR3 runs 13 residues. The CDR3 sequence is CASQGLSGNTIYF.

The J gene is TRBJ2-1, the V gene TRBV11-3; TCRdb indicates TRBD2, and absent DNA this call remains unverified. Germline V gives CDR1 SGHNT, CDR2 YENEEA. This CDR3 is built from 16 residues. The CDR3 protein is CASSSLAGQFYNEQFF.

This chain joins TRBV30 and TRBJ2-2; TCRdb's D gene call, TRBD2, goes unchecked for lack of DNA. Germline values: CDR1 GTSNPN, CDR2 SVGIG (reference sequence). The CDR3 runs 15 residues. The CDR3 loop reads CAWNRGASATGELFF. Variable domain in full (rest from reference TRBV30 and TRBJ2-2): SQTIHQWPATLVQPVGSPLSLECTVEGTSNPNLYWYRQAAGRGLQLLFYSVGIGQISSEVPQNLSASRPQDRQFILSSKKLLLSDSGFYLCAWNRGASATGELFFGEGSRLTVL.

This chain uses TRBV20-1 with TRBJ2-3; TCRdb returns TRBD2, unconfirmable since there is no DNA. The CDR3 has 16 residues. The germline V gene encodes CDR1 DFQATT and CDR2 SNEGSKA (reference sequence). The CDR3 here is CSASFSLAGVVDTQYF.

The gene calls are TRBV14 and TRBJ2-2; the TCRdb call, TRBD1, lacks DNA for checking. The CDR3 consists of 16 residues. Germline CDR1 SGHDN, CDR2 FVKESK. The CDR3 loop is CASSLSDRPYTGELFF.

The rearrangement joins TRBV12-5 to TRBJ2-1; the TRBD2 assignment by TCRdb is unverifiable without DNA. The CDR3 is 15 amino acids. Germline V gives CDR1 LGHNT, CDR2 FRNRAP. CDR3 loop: CASGLGSGRSDEQFF.

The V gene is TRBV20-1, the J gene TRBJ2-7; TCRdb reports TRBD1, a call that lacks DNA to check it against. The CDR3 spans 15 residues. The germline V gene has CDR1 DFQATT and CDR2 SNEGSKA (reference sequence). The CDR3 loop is CSAGRGTSEPYEQYF.

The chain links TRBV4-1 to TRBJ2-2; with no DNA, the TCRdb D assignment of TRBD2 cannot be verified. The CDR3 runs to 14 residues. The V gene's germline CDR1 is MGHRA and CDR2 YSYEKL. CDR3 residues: CASSQPTSTGELFF.

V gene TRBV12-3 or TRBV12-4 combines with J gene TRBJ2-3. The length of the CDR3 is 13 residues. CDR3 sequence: CASSLFSTDTQYF.

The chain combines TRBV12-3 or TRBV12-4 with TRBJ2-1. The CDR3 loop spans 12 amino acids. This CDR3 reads CASSFQQSEQFF.

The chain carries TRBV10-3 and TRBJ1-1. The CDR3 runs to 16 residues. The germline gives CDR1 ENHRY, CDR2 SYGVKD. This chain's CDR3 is CAISETLPSPNTEAFF.

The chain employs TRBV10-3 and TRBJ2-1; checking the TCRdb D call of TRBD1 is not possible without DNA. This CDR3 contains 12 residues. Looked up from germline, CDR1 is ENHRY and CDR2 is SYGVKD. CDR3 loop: CAIRARDNEQFF.

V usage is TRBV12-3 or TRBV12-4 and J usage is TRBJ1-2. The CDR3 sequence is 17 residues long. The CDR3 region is CASSLTGFEDPAYGYTF.

The CDR3 loop reads CASSPVGVGTGELFF. The chain recombines TRBV5-1 with TRBJ2-2; TCRdb selects TRBD1, and the lack of DNA leaves this call unchecked. Looked up from germline, CDR1 is SGHRS and CDR2 is YFSETQ. The CDR3 runs to 15 residues.

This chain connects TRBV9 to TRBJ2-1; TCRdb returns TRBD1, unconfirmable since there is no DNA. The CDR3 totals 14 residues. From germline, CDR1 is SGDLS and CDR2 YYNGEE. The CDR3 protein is CASSAMTGGSEQFF. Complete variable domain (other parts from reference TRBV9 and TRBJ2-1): DSGVTQTPKHLITATGQRVTLRCSPRSGDLSVYWYQQSLDQGLQFLIQYYNGEERAKGNILERFSAQQFPDLHSELNLSSLELGDSALYFCASSAMTGGSEQFFGPGTRLTVL.

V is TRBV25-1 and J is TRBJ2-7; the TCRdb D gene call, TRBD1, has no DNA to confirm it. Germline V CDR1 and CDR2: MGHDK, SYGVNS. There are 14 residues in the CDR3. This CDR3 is CASSDSRTGGEQYF.

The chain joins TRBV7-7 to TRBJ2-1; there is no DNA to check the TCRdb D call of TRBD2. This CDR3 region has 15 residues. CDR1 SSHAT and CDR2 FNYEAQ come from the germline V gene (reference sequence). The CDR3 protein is CASSKRSGRFYEQFF.

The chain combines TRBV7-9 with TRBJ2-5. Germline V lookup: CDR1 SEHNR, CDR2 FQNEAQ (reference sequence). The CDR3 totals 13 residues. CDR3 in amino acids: CANTRVKQETQYF.

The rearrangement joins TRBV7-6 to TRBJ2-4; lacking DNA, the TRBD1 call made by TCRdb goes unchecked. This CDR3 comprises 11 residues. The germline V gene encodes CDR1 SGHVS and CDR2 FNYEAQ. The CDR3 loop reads CASSPGNIQYF.

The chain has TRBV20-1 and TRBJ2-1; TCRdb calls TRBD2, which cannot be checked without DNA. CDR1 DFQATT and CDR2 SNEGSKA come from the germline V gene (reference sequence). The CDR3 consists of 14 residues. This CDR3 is CSAEGLAGRNEQFF.

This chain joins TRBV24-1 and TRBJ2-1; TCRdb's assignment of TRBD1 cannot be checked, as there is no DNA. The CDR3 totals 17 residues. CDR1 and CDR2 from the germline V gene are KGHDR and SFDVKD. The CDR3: CATSDLGRDRTGNEQFF.

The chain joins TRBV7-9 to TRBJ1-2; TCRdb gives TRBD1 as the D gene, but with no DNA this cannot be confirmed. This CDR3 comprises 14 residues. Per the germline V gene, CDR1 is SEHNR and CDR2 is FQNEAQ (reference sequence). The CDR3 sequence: CASIQNGGYYGYTF. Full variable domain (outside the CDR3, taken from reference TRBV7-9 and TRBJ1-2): DTGVSQNPRHKITKRGQNVTFRCDPISEHNRLYWYRQTLGQGPEFLTYFQNEAQLEKSRLLSDRFSAERPKGSFSTLEIQRTEQGDSAMYLCASIQNGGYYGYTFGSGTRLTVV.

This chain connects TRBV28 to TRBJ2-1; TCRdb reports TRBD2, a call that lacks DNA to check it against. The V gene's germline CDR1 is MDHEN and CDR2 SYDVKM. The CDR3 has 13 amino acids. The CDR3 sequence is CASSYPLLAGHFF.

The CDR3 sequence: CASSEGAFTGELFF. The chain uses TRBV10-2 and TRBJ2-2. There are 14 residues in the CDR3. CDR1 and CDR2 (germline): WSHSY, SAAADI.

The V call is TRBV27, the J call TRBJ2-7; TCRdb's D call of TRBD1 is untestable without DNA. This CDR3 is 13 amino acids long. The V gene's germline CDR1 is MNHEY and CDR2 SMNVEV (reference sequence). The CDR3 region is CASSPATGYEQYF.

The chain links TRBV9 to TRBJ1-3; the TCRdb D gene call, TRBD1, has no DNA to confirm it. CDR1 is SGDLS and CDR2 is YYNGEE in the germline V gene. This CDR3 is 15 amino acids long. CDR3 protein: CASSTLRGTGNTIYF.

The CDR3 protein is CASRELAFNTGELFF. The chain has TRBV6-4 and TRBJ2-2; with no DNA, the TCRdb D assignment of TRBD2 cannot be verified. This CDR3 is built from 15 residues. Germline lookup yields CDR1 MRHNA and CDR2 SNTAGT.

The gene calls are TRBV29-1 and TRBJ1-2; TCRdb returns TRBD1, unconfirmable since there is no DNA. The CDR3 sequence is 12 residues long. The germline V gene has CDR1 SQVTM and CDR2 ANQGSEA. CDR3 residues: CSVAGTAYGYTF.

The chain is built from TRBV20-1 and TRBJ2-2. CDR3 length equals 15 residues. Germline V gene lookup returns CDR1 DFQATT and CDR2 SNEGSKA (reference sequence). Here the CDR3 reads CSASFPSANTGELFF.

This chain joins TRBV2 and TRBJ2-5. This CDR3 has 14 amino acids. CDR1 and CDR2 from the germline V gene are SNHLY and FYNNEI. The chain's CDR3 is CASSARRSQETQYF. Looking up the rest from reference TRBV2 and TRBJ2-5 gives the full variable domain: EPEVTQTPSHQVTQMGQEVILRCVPISNHLYFYWYRQILGQKVEFLVSFYNNEISEKSEIFDDQFSVERPDGSNFTLKIRSTKLEDSAMYFCASSARRSQETQYFGPGTRLLVL.